This paragraph reports one T cell receptor (beta chain). Its antigen is unknown. Stated time point: pretreatment peripheral blood. The germline V gene has CDR1 MNHEY and CDR2 SVGAGI. V was shortened by 6 bases and J by 4 bases, with 10 bases between the two germline ends. CDR3 length: 12 amino acids. This entry comes from a study of PD-L1 blockade in urothelial cancer. About the study: About 85% of the 29 patients were males with bladder-origin urothelial cancer. Analyses used blood from 3 weeks (second dose) and 6 weeks after treatment start. Peripheral blood specimens exhibited a median yield of 141,255 T cells.

Findings and caveats of the study: For durable-benefit patients, tumor-associated blood clones expanded more at 3 weeks.

Only in-frame clones appear in the TCRdb table, and some are missing; sequencing was by immunoSEQ multiplex PCR. The table records 95,000 to 100,000 clones, roughly 84% of them present only once. The receptor was derived from a man aged 55 to 70 with urothelial cancer. The J gene is TRBJ2-7, the V gene TRBV6-5; D might be TRBD1 (6 bases). Here the sequenced sample was PBMCs, taken around atezolizumab (anti-PD-L1) treatment. Written as DNA, the CDR3 is TGTGCCAGCAGCTCCGACAGGTACGAGCAGTACTTC. The encoded protein is CASSSDRYEQYF.